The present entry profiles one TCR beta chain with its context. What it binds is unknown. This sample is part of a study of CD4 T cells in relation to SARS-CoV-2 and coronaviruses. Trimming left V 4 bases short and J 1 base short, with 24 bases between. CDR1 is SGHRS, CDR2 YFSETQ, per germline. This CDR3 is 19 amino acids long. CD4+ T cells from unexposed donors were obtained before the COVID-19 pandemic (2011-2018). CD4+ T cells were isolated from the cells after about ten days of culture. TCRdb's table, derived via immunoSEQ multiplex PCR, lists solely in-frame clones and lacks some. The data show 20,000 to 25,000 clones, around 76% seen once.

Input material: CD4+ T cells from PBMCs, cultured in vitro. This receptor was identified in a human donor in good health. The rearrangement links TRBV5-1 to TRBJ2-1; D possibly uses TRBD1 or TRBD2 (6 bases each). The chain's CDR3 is CASSTGPGARDESYNEQFF. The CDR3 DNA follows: TGCGCCAGCAGCACGGGCCCGGGGGCCCGGGACGAGTCCTACAATGAGCAGTTCTTC.